The 9 T cell receptor beta chains given below trace back to one sample, sequenced in a study of early T cells in non-severe SARS-CoV-2 infection. MiXCR, run by TCRdb on the 5' RACE reads, gives a single entry per CDR3 protein. The table has approximately 23,000 distinct CDR3 sequences, roughly 4.2% seen once; the top ten hold around 5.6%. Sequences were obtained from whole blood. The source of these receptors is an adult who was a healthcare worker with PCR-confirmed SARS-CoV-2 infection or an uninfected control (not recorded which).

This clonotype has more than one count but fewer than ten. This chain uses TRBV15 with TRBJ1-2; D gene unclear. Trimming pared 0 bases from V and 4 bases from J, leaving 9 bases between. Germline-derived CDR1 and CDR2 are LNHNV and YYDKDF (reference sequence). The length of the CDR3 is 14 residues. The chain's CDR3 is CATSRDSGSYGYTF. Written as DNA, the CDR3 is TGTGCCACCAGCAGAGATTCTGGATCCTATGGCTACACCTTC.

This clonotype was found many times. This rearrangement joins TRBV27 to TRBJ1-1; maybe TRBD1 (6 bases). The CDR3 is 13 residues long. V shed 4 bases and J shed 6 bases, with 12 bases lying between them. The germline V gene encodes CDR1 MNHEY and CDR2 SMNVEV (reference sequence). The CDR3 spells CASSWAGAAEAFF. The CDR3, as DNA: TGTGCCAGCAGTTGGGCGGGGGCTGCTGAAGCTTTCTTT.

This clonotype was picked up many times. This rearrangement joins TRBV7-9 to TRBJ2-1; D unresolved. The CDR3 extends over 15 amino acids. Germline CDR1 and CDR2: SEHNR and FQNEAQ (reference sequence). Trimming left V 10 bases short and J 0 bases short, with 16 bases between. CDR3 sequence (DNA): TGTGCCATCCCGACCATGGCCAGCTCCTACAATGAGCAGTTCTTC. Encoded protein: CAIPTMASSYNEQFF.

This clonotype has a count of ten or more. The chain carries TRBV20-1 and TRBJ1-1, with no clear D. The CDR3 contains 13 residues. Germline values: CDR1 DFQATT, CDR2 SNEGSKA (reference sequence). Trimming removed 0 bases at V and 7 bases at J, with 12 bases between. The DNA of the CDR3 is TGCAGTGCTAGAGATCTTAGGGCGGATGAAGCTTTCTTT. It encodes CSARDLRADEAFF.

At least ten counts were recorded for this clonotype. The V call is TRBV10-1, the J call TRBJ2-2; D is possibly TRBD2 (7 bases). Per germline, CDR1 WNHNN and CDR2 SYGVQD (reference sequence). V lost 4 bases and J lost 9, with 12 bases in between. The CDR3 is 13 amino acids. In nucleotides, the CDR3 is TGCGCCAGCAGTGCTGGGGGGGGCCGGGAGCTGTTTTTT. It yields the protein CASSAGGGRELFF.

This clonotype was found many times. J is TRBJ2-7 and V is TRBV7-2, with 9 bases lining up with TRBD2. Germline V gives CDR1 SGHTA, CDR2 FQGNSA. The CDR3 length is 14 residues. The ends lost 6 bases at V and 3 bases at J; junction bases unmatched: 6. The CDR3 loop reads CASSPRLAVYEQYF. CDR3 DNA sequence: TGTGCCAGCAGTCCTCGACTAGCGGTCTACGAGCAGTACTTC.

This clonotype showed up many times. The J gene is TRBJ2-1, the V gene TRBV18; D unresolved. The V gene's germline CDR1 is KGHSH and CDR2 LQKENI. CDR3 length equals 13 residues. Trimming removed 2 bases at V and 10 bases at J, with 12 bases between. The CDR3 region is CASSPTRTHEQFF. In DNA, the CDR3 is TGTGCCAGCTCACCAACCAGGACCCACGAGCAGTTCTTC. Complete variable domain (other parts from reference TRBV18 and TRBJ2-1): NAGVMQNPRHLVRRRGQEARLRCSPMKGHSHVYWYRQLPEEGLKFMVYLQKENIIDESGMPKERFSAEFPKEGPSILRIQQVVRGDSAAYFCASSPTRTHEQFFGPGTRLTVL.

By frequency in the sample, this clonotype is medium-sized. This chain connects TRBV30 to TRBJ2-1, with 8 bases fitting TRBD1. Germline CDR1 and CDR2: GTSNPN and SVGIG (reference sequence). The CDR3 length is 12 residues. V was clipped by 5 bases and J by 7 bases; unmatched bases: 4. CDR3 amino acids: CAWSYRGNEQFF. The CDR3 DNA sequence: TGTGCCTGGTCGTACAGGGGGAATGAGCAGTTCTTC.

This clonotype was counted at least ten times. V gene TRBV10-3 combines with J gene TRBJ1-1; maybe TRBD1 (6 bases). Germline V lookup: CDR1 ENHRY, CDR2 SYGVKD. CDR3 length: 14 amino acids. V was pared by 8 bases and J by 1 base, with 14 bases between. The DNA for the CDR3 is TGTGCCATCCGGGACAACCAGGGGAACACTGAAGCTTTCTTT. It codes for CAIRDNQGNTEAFF.